These 7 T cell receptor beta chains were all obtained from the same sample, sequenced in a study of identical twins. TCRdb reprocessed the 5' RACE reads via MiXCR and lists one record per CDR3 protein. The profile covers about 240,000 distinct CDR3 sequences, with about an eighth appearing a single time and roughly 4% taken by the ten largest. This sample also belongs to another study, concerning yellow fever vaccine responses in identical twins.

The specimen was memory (CD45RO+) T cells sorted from blood. Receptor source: a woman aged 18 to 35 in good health.

This clonotype has a handful of counts. The chain carries TRBV29-1 and TRBJ2-7; D may be TRBD1 (7 bases). The germline V and J ends were trimmed by 5 bases and 3 bases, with 17 bases remaining between them. There are 14 residues in the CDR3. Germline CDR1 reads SQVTM; CDR2 reads ANQGSEA. CDR3 sequence reads: CSVQVQGGNYEQYF. The CDR3, as DNA: TGCAGCGTTCAGGTTCAGGGGGGAAACTACGAGCAGTACTTC.

This clonotype was seen only a few times. The chain uses TRBV2 and TRBJ2-3; D possibly corresponds to TRBD1 (6 bases). The CDR3 sequence is 13 residues long. The V gene's germline CDR1 is SNHLY and CDR2 FYNNEI. The V end was cut by 10 bases, the J end by 2 bases, with 13 bases between. The DNA for the CDR3 is TGTGCCACCGGGACAAGATCCACAGATACGCAGTATTTT. Its translation is CATGTRSTDTQYF.

This clonotype was observed a handful of times. The chain joins TRBV9 to TRBJ2-7; 7 bases line up with TRBD1. The CDR3 is made up of 15 amino acids. V lost 4 bases and J lost 3; bases outside the gene matches: 10. The V gene's germline CDR1 is SGDLS and CDR2 YYNGEE. The CDR3 spells CASSPDRVRFYEQYF. CDR3 nucleotides: TGTGCCAGCAGCCCAGACAGGGTCCGCTTCTACGAGCAGTACTTC.

J is TRBJ2-7 and V is TRBV29-1; D is unclear. This CDR3 contains 11 residues. The V and J ends lost 0 bases and 9 bases respectively, with 9 bases between them. Germline-derived CDR1 and CDR2 are SQVTM and ANQGSEA. The CDR3 DNA reads as TGCAGCGTTGAAGATCCCAAGTCGCAGTACTTC. It encodes CSVEDPKSQYF.

This clonotype was counted ten times or more. V usage is TRBV18 and J usage is TRBJ2-2; D call uncertain. The CDR3 is 16 residues long. V lost 0 bases and J 4 bases, leaving 12 bases between the germline ends. Per germline, CDR1 KGHSH and CDR2 LQKENI. In nucleotides, the CDR3 is TGTGCCAGCTCACCACCTCGCACGATCGGCACCGGGGAGCTGTTTTTT. It specifies CASSPPRTIGTGELFF.

J is TRBJ2-1 and V is TRBV7-8; 11 bases fit TRBD1. The CDR3 spans 15 residues. CDR1 and CDR2 from the germline V gene are SGHVS and FQNEAQ. Trimming took 3 bases from V and 5 from J; bases not matched to a gene: 3. In nucleotides, the CDR3 is TGTGCCAGCAGCTTCAGGACAGGGGGCCACAATGAGCAGTTCTTC. It yields the protein CASSFRTGGHNEQFF. The full variable domain, rest sourced from reference TRBV7-8 and TRBJ2-1, is GAGVSQSPRYKVAKRGQDVALRCDPISGHVSLFWYQQALGQGPEFLTYFQNEAQLDKSGLPSDRFFAERPEGSVSTLKIQRTQQEDSAVYLCASSFRTGGHNEQFFGPGTRLTVL.

This clonotype was counted at least ten times. The V and J genes are TRBV12-3 or TRBV12-4 and TRBJ2-7; 10 bases map to TRBD2. The trim removed 3 bases at V and 1 base at J, leaving 6 bases unmatched. The CDR3 extends over 16 amino acids. CDR3 sequence: CASSLNLAGVSYEQYF. CDR3 DNA sequence: TGTGCCAGCAGTTTGAACCTAGCGGGAGTTTCCTACGAGCAGTACTTC.